This TCR beta chain comes out of a study of T cells in Graves' hyperthyroidism and ophthalmopathy. Study-wide results and caveats: From stable hyperthyroidism, ophthalmopathy was set apart by a 13 V-J model.

This clonotype was counted only a few times. No antigen is known for it. PBMCs came from 8.5 to 10 ml fresh peripheral blood. Per germline, CDR1 SGHNT and CDR2 YYREEE (reference sequence). V dropped 0 bases and J dropped 0 bases, with 10 bases sitting between them. The CDR3 is 16 amino acids. Regions amplified from RNA transcripts were the TCR beta CDR3 regions. The HTBI primer set drove a first-round RT-PCR of the TCR CDR3. MiXCR, applied by TCRdb to the multiplex PCR reads, yields one record per CDR3 protein. The sample carries about 480,000 distinct CDR3 sequences, about 20% recorded once. The chain is built from TRBV5-4 and TRBJ2-1, with unresolved D. The source material was blood. The sequence derives from a woman in her seventies with Graves' ophthalmopathy. CDR3 coding DNA: TGTGCCAGCAGCTTGGGAGCACCGAGCTCCTACAATGAGCAGTTCTTC. This sequence encodes CASSLGAPSSYNEQFF. The full variable domain, completed using reference TRBV5-4 and TRBJ2-1, is ETGVTQSPTHLIKTRGQQVTLRCSSQSGHNTVSWYQQALGQGPQFIFQYYREEENGRGNFPPRFSGLQFPNYSSELNVNALELDDSALYLCASSLGAPSSYNEQFFGPGTRLTVL.